The rows below give T cell receptor beta chains drawn from one sample of a study of memory CD4+ T cells and cytomegalovirus serostatus. Here immunoSEQ multiplex PCR was the method, and the copy in TCRdb shows in-frame clones only, minus some. This table holds 64,000 or so clones, approximately 77% found once. Sequenced sample: memory CD4+ T cells from blood. The receptors stem from an adult in good health and CMV-seronegative. Each CDR3 is given with its conserved first and last residue. A D gene is named only where the DNA matches it firmly. Not every row has a clone size; where given, it reads once, few, many or a size class.

abundance: -; v_gene: TRBV9; j_gene: TRBJ2-3; d_gene: TRBD2; CDR3nt: TGTGCCAGCAGCGTAGTAGCGGGTAGCACAGATACGCAGTATTTT; CDR3aa: CASSVVAGSTDTQYF
abundance: -; v_gene: TRBV19; j_gene: TRBJ2-3; d_gene: -; CDR3nt: TGTGCCACCAGAGATAGAGGGACAAAACCACTAGATACGCAGTATTTT; CDR3aa: CATRDRGTKPLDTQYF
abundance: -; v_gene: TRBV7-3; j_gene: TRBJ2-7; d_gene: -; CDR3nt: TGTGCCAGCAGCCCTACAATCAACAGCTACGAGCAGTACTTC; CDR3aa: CASSPTINSYEQYF
abundance: -; v_gene: TRBV11-2; j_gene: TRBJ1-5; d_gene: -; CDR3nt: TGTGCCAGCAGCTCCCGGACTGGGGCGAGCAATCAGCCCCAGCATTTT; CDR3aa: CASSSRTGASNQPQHF
abundance: -; v_gene: TRBV4-1; j_gene: TRBJ2-7; d_gene: -; CDR3nt: TGCGCCAGCAGCCCAGGTCGGACTCAGAGCTCCTACGAGCAGTACTTC; CDR3aa: CASSPGRTQSSYEQYF
abundance: -; v_gene: TRBV5-1; j_gene: TRBJ2-3; d_gene: TRBD1; CDR3nt: TGCGCCAGCAGCTTGGGGACAGGGAGGATGGACACAGATACGCAGTATTTT; CDR3aa: CASSLGTGRMDTDTQYF
abundance: -; v_gene: TRBV4-1; j_gene: TRBJ2-1; d_gene: TRBD1; CDR3nt: TGCGCCAGCAGCCAAGATGGGGACAGTAGCTCCTACAATGAGCAGTTCTTC; CDR3aa: CASSQDGDSSSYNEQFF
abundance: -; v_gene: TRBV7-2; j_gene: TRBJ1-5; d_gene: TRBD1; CDR3nt: TGTGCCAGCAGCCACAGGGGTAATCAGCCCCAGCATTTT; CDR3aa: CASSHRGNQPQHF
abundance: -; v_gene: TRBV10-2; j_gene: TRBJ1-6; d_gene: TRBD1; CDR3nt: TGCGCCGTTTCCGCCAGGGGGGATAATTCACCCCTCCACTTT; CDR3aa: CAVSARGDNSPLHF
abundance: -; v_gene: TRBV7-9; j_gene: TRBJ2-7; d_gene: -; CDR3nt: TGTGCCAGCAGCGTCGGGGCATACGAGCAGTACTTC; CDR3aa: CASSVGAYEQYF
abundance: -; v_gene: TRBV4-2; j_gene: TRBJ2-7; d_gene: TRBD2; CDR3nt: TGTGCCAGCAGCCAAGATTCTAGCGGGGGGGCTGGGAGGAACGAGCAGTACTTC; CDR3aa: CASSQDSSGGAGRNEQYF
abundance: -; v_gene: TRBV5-1; j_gene: TRBJ2-7; d_gene: TRBD2; CDR3nt: TGCGCCAGCAGCCGACCGGGACTAGCGGGAGGCGAGCAGTACTTC; CDR3aa: CASSRPGLAGGEQYF
abundance: few; v_gene: TRBV19; j_gene: TRBJ1-5; d_gene: TRBD1; CDR3nt: TGTGCCAGTAGTATACGGACAGGGCCAACAAATCAGCCCCAGCATTTT; CDR3aa: CASSIRTGPTNQPQHF
abundance: -; v_gene: TRBV6-6; j_gene: TRBJ1-3; d_gene: -; CDR3nt: TGTGCCAGCAGTTACGGCAACAGAGCCTCAAACACCATATATTTT; CDR3aa: CASSYGNRASNTIYF
abundance: -; v_gene: TRBV4-2; j_gene: TRBJ2-1; d_gene: TRBD2; CDR3nt: TGTGCCAGCAGCCAAGATGCGGGGGACGGCGATGAGCAGTTCTTC; CDR3aa: CASSQDAGDGDEQFF
abundance: few; v_gene: TRBV6-1; j_gene: TRBJ1-2; d_gene: TRBD1; CDR3nt: TGTGCCAGCAGGGACGCCGGGACAGTCTATGGCTACACCTTC; CDR3aa: CASRDAGTVYGYTF
abundance: -; v_gene: TRBV11-2; j_gene: TRBJ2-7; d_gene: TRBD2; CDR3nt: TGTGCCAGCAGCCCCAGAGGGGGACTAGCGGGAGTGAACGAGCAGTACTTC; CDR3aa: CASSPRGGLAGVNEQYF
abundance: -; v_gene: TRBV27; j_gene: TRBJ1-6; d_gene: -; CDR3nt: TGTGCCAGCAGTTTACCAGGTTATAATTCACCCCTCCACTTT; CDR3aa: CASSLPGYNSPLHF
abundance: -; v_gene: TRBV27; j_gene: TRBJ2-3; d_gene: TRBD2; CDR3nt: TGTGCCAGCAGTTTAGAGGGACTAGCGTTGGATACGCAGTATTTT; CDR3aa: CASSLEGLALDTQYF
abundance: -; v_gene: TRBV11-1; j_gene: TRBJ2-5; d_gene: TRBD2; CDR3nt: TGTGCCAGCAGCCTCGACGGGGGGCAAGAGACCCAGTACTTC; CDR3aa: CASSLDGGQETQYF
abundance: -; v_gene: TRBV7-2; j_gene: TRBJ1-5; d_gene: -; CDR3nt: TGTGCCAGCAGCGTCCGGGGCAATCAGCCCCAGCATTTT; CDR3aa: CASSVRGNQPQHF
abundance: few; v_gene: TRBV27; j_gene: TRBJ1-1; d_gene: -; CDR3nt: TGTGCCAGCAGCCTCCGGGAGGTCAACACTGAAGCTTTCTTT; CDR3aa: CASSLREVNTEAFF
abundance: -; v_gene: TRBV29-1; j_gene: TRBJ2-5; d_gene: TRBD1; CDR3nt: TGCAGCGTGTGGACAGGGGTCGAGACCCAGTACTTC; CDR3aa: CSVWTGVETQYF
abundance: -; v_gene: TRBV9; j_gene: TRBJ2-1; d_gene: -; CDR3nt: TGTGCCAGCAGCGGAAGGCTGAGAGGGGGGGGTTGGGATGAGCAGTTCTTC; CDR3aa: CASSGRLRGGGWDEQFF
abundance: -; v_gene: TRBV7-2; j_gene: TRBJ2-7; d_gene: TRBD2; CDR3nt: TGTGCCAGCAGCCCCGGGACTAGCGGGAGAGTGTACTACGAGCAGTACTTC; CDR3aa: CASSPGTSGRVYYEQYF
abundance: -; v_gene: TRBV28; j_gene: TRBJ1-6; d_gene: -; CDR3nt: TGTGCCAGCAGTCAAAGAGGGATTCCTAATTCACCCCTCCACTTT; CDR3aa: CASSQRGIPNSPLHF
abundance: -; v_gene: TRBV19; j_gene: TRBJ1-6; d_gene: TRBD1; CDR3nt: TGTGCCAGTAGTATGGACAGGGGGGTCCTTAATTCACCCCTCCACTTT; CDR3aa: CASSMDRGVLNSPLHF
abundance: -; v_gene: TRBV7-9; j_gene: TRBJ1-5; d_gene: TRBD1; CDR3nt: TGTGCCAGCAGCTCGACAGGGATGTCGGGCAATCAGCCCCAGCATTTT; CDR3aa: CASSSTGMSGNQPQHF
abundance: -; v_gene: TRBV10-2; j_gene: TRBJ1-2; d_gene: -; CDR3nt: TGCGCCAGCAGGACTGACGGCTATGGCTACACCTTC; CDR3aa: CASRTDGYGYTF
abundance: -; v_gene: TRBV7-2; j_gene: TRBJ2-1; d_gene: -; CDR3nt: TGTGCCAGCAGCTTAGCGAGAGAGCAGAATGAGCAGTTCTTC; CDR3aa: CASSLAREQNEQFF
abundance: -; v_gene: TRBV6-6; j_gene: TRBJ2-3; d_gene: -; CDR3nt: TGTGCCAGCAGTTACGGGGGCCGCACAGATACGCAGTATTTT; CDR3aa: CASSYGGRTDTQYF
abundance: once; v_gene: TRBV6-1; j_gene: TRBJ1-1; d_gene: -; CDR3nt: TGTGCCAGCAGGGGGGCAGGGAATGTGAACACTGAAGCTTTCTTT; CDR3aa: CASRGAGNVNTEAFF
abundance: -; v_gene: TRBV6-5; j_gene: TRBJ2-5; d_gene: -; CDR3nt: TGTGCCAGCAATCCCCGAGAGACCCAGTACTTC; CDR3aa: CASNPRETQYF
abundance: -; v_gene: TRBV28; j_gene: TRBJ2-7; d_gene: TRBD1; CDR3nt: TGTGCCAGCAGCTCGCCGGGGACAGGGTCCTACGAGCAGTACTTC; CDR3aa: CASSSPGTGSYEQYF
abundance: few; v_gene: TRBV28; j_gene: TRBJ1-2; d_gene: -; CDR3nt: TGTGCCAGCGGGGATTATGGCTACACCTTC; CDR3aa: CASGDYGYTF
abundance: -; v_gene: TRBV29-1; j_gene: TRBJ1-2; d_gene: TRBD1; CDR3nt: TGCAGCGTGGGGCGACAGGGGGTCAACTATGGCTACACCTTC; CDR3aa: CSVGRQGVNYGYTF
abundance: -; v_gene: TRBV18; j_gene: TRBJ1-5; d_gene: -; CDR3nt: TGTGCCAGCTCACCTGGGTCCAATCAGCCCCAGCATTTT; CDR3aa: CASSPGSNQPQHF
abundance: -; v_gene: TRBV5-5; j_gene: TRBJ2-7; d_gene: -; CDR3nt: TGTGCCAGCAGCCCCTGGACCTACGAGCAGTACTTC; CDR3aa: CASSPWTYEQYF
abundance: -; v_gene: TRBV7-3; j_gene: TRBJ1-6; d_gene: -; CDR3nt: TGTGCCAGCAGCCCCGGGAGGGGGGGTGATTCACCCCTCCACTTT; CDR3aa: CASSPGRGGDSPLHF
abundance: -; v_gene: TRBV19; j_gene: TRBJ2-5; d_gene: -; CDR3nt: TGTGCCAGTAGCGCCATGGGGGGGGCCCAAGAGACCCAGTACTTC; CDR3aa: CASSAMGGAQETQYF
abundance: -; v_gene: TRBV6-1; j_gene: TRBJ1-5; d_gene: TRBD1; CDR3nt: TGTGCCAGCAGTGAAATAACAGGGGCAGGACAGCCCCAGCATTTT; CDR3aa: CASSEITGAGQPQHF
abundance: -; v_gene: TRBV7-2; j_gene: TRBJ2-3; d_gene: -; CDR3nt: TGTGCCAGCAGCTTATCGGCTAGCACAGATACGCAGTATTTT; CDR3aa: CASSLSASTDTQYF
abundance: -; v_gene: TRBV29-1; j_gene: TRBJ2-3; d_gene: TRBD2; CDR3nt: TGCAGCGTTGGGGCTAGCGGGGGATCCACAGATACGCAGTATTTT; CDR3aa: CSVGASGGSTDTQYF
abundance: -; v_gene: TRBV5-4; j_gene: TRBJ1-4; d_gene: -; CDR3nt: TGTGCCAGCAGCTTGGGCCAGGACCGAGCTAATGAAAAACTGTTTTTT; CDR3aa: CASSLGQDRANEKLFF
abundance: -; v_gene: TRBV7-2; j_gene: TRBJ2-5; d_gene: -; CDR3nt: TGTGCCAGCAGCCCAGGGCAGGTTTACCAAGAGACCCAGTACTTC; CDR3aa: CASSPGQVYQETQYF